The 27 T cell receptor beta chains below were found in one sample sequenced in a study of blood T cell repertoires in COVID-19 (dated by TCRdb to the early 2020s). The library was generated by the immunoSEQ multiplex PCR assay. As stored in TCRdb, this immuneACCESS dataset retains in-frame rearrangements with V and J assigned. A fraction of the clones does not appear; measured against another copy, unresolved V genes explain less than half of the discrepancy, and the remainder lacks a known reason. This sample comprises roughly 150,000 clones, 80% to 85% of them detected only once. 9.1% of the sample is taken by the ten largest. The specimen was peripheral blood. The receptors come from a woman of 80 years or more with active or convalescent COVID-19.

This chain joins TRBV12-1 and TRBJ2-1; TRBD1 is taken as the D call from the table, unchecked against the DNA. TRBV12-1 is a pseudogene. The CDR3 consists of 14 residues. CDR3 nucleotides: TGTGCCAGCAGCGACCCACCAGGGGTCCATGAGCAGTTCTTC. Translated: CASSDPPGVHEQFF.

The chain joins TRBV18 to TRBJ2-3, with a tentative D call TRBD2 (7 bases). This CDR3 has 15 residues. Per the germline V gene, CDR1 is KGHSH and CDR2 is LQKENI. Trimming cost V 0 bases and J 6 bases, with 13 bases left between them. The CDR3 sequence is CASSPPSGGLDTQYF. The CDR3, as DNA: TGTGCCAGCTCACCACCGTCCGGGGGGCTGGATACGCAGTATTTT.

The V and J genes are TRBV19 and TRBJ1-2; D possibly corresponds to TRBD1 (5 bases). The V gene's germline CDR1 is LNHDA and CDR2 SQIVND (reference sequence). The CDR3 consists of 13 residues. The V gene lost 2 bases and the J gene lost 5 bases, with 9 bases spanning the gap. The CDR3 DNA reads TGTGCCAGTAGTATAAAACAGGAGTATGGCTACACCTTC. This codes for CASSIKQEYGYTF.

The gene calls are TRBV5-1 and TRBJ2-5; D not certain. Trimming stripped 2 bases from V and 5 bases from J, with 13 bases between. This CDR3 comprises 14 residues. Per the germline V gene, CDR1 is SGHRS and CDR2 is YFSETQ. The CDR3 loop is CASSFSELGETQYF. The CDR3 DNA reads TGCGCCAGCAGCTTCTCGGAGTTGGGTGAGACCCAGTACTTC.

CDR3 nucleotides: TGTGCCACCGCTGAGGGGGCGAGCTATGGCTACACCTTC. The encoded protein is CATAEGASYGYTF. The chain recombines TRBV19 with TRBJ1-2; TRBD1 aligns across 7 bases. The CDR3 covers 13 residues. The ends lost 10 bases at V and 4 bases at J; junction bases unmatched: 9. Germline assignment: CDR1 LNHDA and CDR2 SQIVND (reference sequence).

The chain recombines TRBV6-4 with TRBJ1-2; 7 bases line up with TRBD1. Germline CDR1 MRHNA, CDR2 SNTAGT. The CDR3 extends over 17 amino acids. V lost 0 bases and J lost 5; bases outside the gene matches: 12. The CDR3 nucleotides read TGTGCCAGCAGTGACTCTGGTATGAGGGGGCGTATGTATGGCTACACCTTC. This sequence encodes CASSDSGMRGRMYGYTF.

The chain couples TRBV19 to TRBJ1-4, with 8 bases matching TRBD1. Germline lookup yields CDR1 LNHDA and CDR2 SQIVND (reference sequence). The CDR3 is 15 residues long. V shed 10 bases and J 3 bases; nucleotides not matched to a gene: 10. The CDR3 is CATPDRERANEKLFF. The CDR3 DNA sequence: TGTGCCACCCCGGACAGGGAGCGAGCTAATGAAAAACTGTTTTTT. Using reference TRBV19 and TRBJ1-4 for the parts outside the CDR3, the full variable domain is DGGITQSPKYLFRKEGQNVTLSCEQNLNHDAMYWYRQDPGQGLRLIYYSQIVNDFQKGDIAEGYSVSREKKESFPLTVTSAQKNPTAFYLCATPDRERANEKLFFGSGTQLSVL.

This sequence joins TRBV7-9 and TRBJ2-1; 8 nucleotides line up with TRBD2. Germline V gives CDR1 SEHNR, CDR2 FQNEAQ (reference sequence). V lost 6 bases, J lost 7 bases, and 8 bases stayed unmatched. The CDR3 loop spans 14 amino acids. This chain's CDR3 is CASRPGTSINEQFF. The CDR3 region has the DNA TGTGCCAGCAGGCCCGGGACTAGTATTAATGAGCAGTTCTTC.

The V and J genes are TRBV10-3 and TRBJ1-1; TRBD1 matches at 9 bases. The trim removed 3 bases at V and 4 bases at J, leaving 3 bases unmatched. CDR1 ENHRY and CDR2 SYGVKD come from the germline V gene. The CDR3 runs 14 residues. The DNA of the CDR3 is TGTGCCATCAGTGATGGGACAGGGACCACTGAAGCTTTCTTT. This encodes CAISDGTGTTEAFF.

This clone has just one count. This chain joins TRBV7-6 and TRBJ1-1; a weak D match, TRBD1 (6 bases). Germline CDR1 and CDR2: SGHVS and FNYEAQ. This CDR3 contains 13 residues. V dropped 10 bases and J dropped 2 bases, with 14 bases sitting between them. The CDR3 here is CATLKDSNTEAFF. The CDR3 nucleotides read TGTGCCACACTCAAGGACAGCAACACTGAAGCTTTCTTT.

This chain connects TRBV10-3 to TRBJ1-5, with 9 bases matching TRBD1. V shed 6 bases, J shed 0 bases, and the junction held 3 bases outside the gene matches. Per the germline V gene, CDR1 is ENHRY and CDR2 is SYGVKD. The CDR3 extends over 15 amino acids. The CDR3 DNA reads TGTGCCATCAGGACGGACAGGGGTAGCAATCAGCCCCAGCATTTT. Translation gives CAIRTDRGSNQPQHF.

The genes are TRBV4-3 and TRBJ1-2, with a possible D match to TRBD1 (6 bases). V lost 0 bases to trimming and J lost 5 bases, with 25 bases between them. Germline V lookup: CDR1 LGHNA, CDR2 YSLEER. The CDR3 sequence is 19 residues long. The CDR3 spells CASSQESNRALYVGYGYTF. The CDR3 DNA reads as TGCGCCAGCAGCCAAGAATCGAACAGGGCCTTGTATGTTGGGTATGGCTACACCTTC.

The chain recombines TRBV11-2 with TRBJ1-3, with D tentatively TRBD1 (5 bases). The CDR3 loop spans 15 amino acids. The germline gives CDR1 SGHAT, CDR2 FQNNGV. V was pared by 1 base and J by 3 bases, with 10 bases between. The CDR3 here is CASSLVEGYGNTIYF. CDR3 coding DNA: TGTGCCAGCAGCTTAGTGGAGGGGTATGGAAACACCATATATTTT.

This clone was recorded only once. The chain couples TRBV19 to TRBJ1-2; TRBD1 agrees at 7 bases. V dropped 7 bases and J dropped 8; count of bases not matched to a gene: 16. The CDR3 sequence is 15 residues long. Germline CDR1 is LNHDA and CDR2 is SQIVND (reference sequence). CDR3 protein: CASNTQDRVPGGYTF. The CDR3 DNA reads as TGTGCCAGTAACACTCAAGACAGGGTCCCGGGGGGCTACACCTTC.

The chain recombines TRBV19 with TRBJ2-5; 7 bases match TRBD2. Germline loops: CDR1 LNHDA, CDR2 SQIVND (reference sequence). The CDR3 is 16 residues long. The junction had 10 bases not matched to a gene; V was cut back by 6 bases and J by 0 bases. The CDR3 protein is CASSRTPGGYQETQYF. The CDR3 DNA sequence: TGTGCCAGTAGCCGGACTCCCGGGGGGTACCAAGAGACCCAGTACTTC.

This clone has just a few counts. This chain uses TRBV4-3 with TRBJ2-2; possible D gene TRBD2, 5 bases. The CDR3 totals 16 residues. V gave up 0 bases and J gave up 6 bases, with 14 bases separating them. The germline V gene encodes CDR1 LGHNA and CDR2 YSLEER. The CDR3 sequence is CASSQERARGSGELFF. CDR3 nucleotides: TGCGCCAGCAGCCAAGAGCGGGCTAGAGGATCCGGGGAGCTGTTTTTT.

The chain has TRBV9 and TRBJ1-2, with D unclear. This CDR3 is built from 15 residues. V lost 4 bases, J lost 4 bases, and 17 bases lay in between. Germline V gene sequence: CDR1 SGDLS, CDR2 YYNGEE. For the CDR3, the DNA is TGTGCCAGCAGCTCCCTGGATTACGGCGGCTATGGCTACACCTTC. This codes for CASSSLDYGGYGYTF.

The rearrangement joins TRBV3-1 (or the pseudogene TRBV3-2) to TRBJ1-4, with D unresolved. The ends were cut back, 2 bases at V and 7 bases at J, with 8 bases in the middle. CDR1 LGHDT and CDR2 YNNKEL come from the germline V gene (reference sequence). The CDR3 covers 13 residues. CDR3 sequence (DNA): TGTGCCAGCAGCCAACAACCCAGTGAAAAACTGTTTTTT. Amino acids: CASSQQPSEKLFF.

V gene TRBV5-1 combines with J gene TRBJ1-2; D possibly corresponds to TRBD1 (6 bases). Germline values: CDR1 SGHRS, CDR2 YFSETQ. V gave up 4 bases and J gave up 6 bases, with 25 bases separating them. This CDR3 comprises 17 residues. This CDR3 is CASSRLTVAGAMDGYTF. As DNA, the CDR3 is TGCGCCAGCAGCCGCCTTACCGTGGCAGGGGCAATGGATGGCTACACCTTC. The variable domain in full, with the rest retrieved from reference TRBV5-1 and TRBJ1-2, is KAGVTQTPRYLIKTRGQQVTLSCSPISGHRSVSWYQQTPGQGLQFLFEYFSETQRNKGNFPGRFSGRQFSNSRSEMNVSTLELGDSALYLCASSRLTVAGAMDGYTFGSGTRLTVV.

This clone was seen only once. V gene TRBV18 combines with J gene TRBJ2-1; tentative D call: TRBD2 (6 bases). Germline V gene data show CDR1 as KGHSH and CDR2 as LQKENI. V lost 3 bases and J lost 6, with 15 bases in between. The CDR3 covers 15 residues. CDR3 sequence reads: CASSPDVLGGNEQFF. The CDR3 DNA reads TGTGCCAGCTCACCGGACGTTTTGGGAGGCAATGAGCAGTTCTTC.

The chain employs TRBV11-2 and TRBJ1-6; no reliable D call. The CDR3 covers 12 residues. The V and J ends lost 5 bases and 13 bases respectively, with 12 bases between them. CDR1 and CDR2 from the germline V gene are SGHAT and FQNNGV. CDR3 amino acids: CASSPRDVPLHF. As DNA, the CDR3 is TGTGCCAGCAGCCCAAGAGATGTCCCCCTCCACTTT.

This chain connects TRBV27 to TRBJ1-1, with D uncertain. Germline V gives CDR1 MNHEY, CDR2 SMNVEV (reference sequence). With 2 bases removed from V and 0 bases from J, the gap between germline ends came to 7 bases. The CDR3 has 14 amino acids. CDR3 residues: CASSLAGLNTEAFF. In DNA form, the CDR3 reads TGTGCCAGCAGTTTAGCCGGTTTGAACACTGAAGCTTTCTTT.

Only a few counts were recorded for this clone. The J gene is TRBJ2-7, the V gene TRBV30, with D uncertain. The ends were cut back, 3 bases at V and 0 bases at J, with 6 bases in the middle. The V gene's germline CDR1 is GTSNPN and CDR2 SVGIG (reference sequence). The CDR3 is 12 residues long. The DNA of the CDR3 is TGTGCCTGGAGGGTTAGCTCCTACGAGCAGTACTTC. It yields the protein CAWRVSSYEQYF.

The J gene is TRBJ1-1, the V gene TRBV27; no firm D call. Germline assignment: CDR1 MNHEY and CDR2 SMNVEV (reference sequence). This CDR3 spans 15 amino acids. Trimming shortened V by 5 bases and J by 5 bases, and 18 bases separated the two germline ends. DNA of the CDR3: TGTGCCAGCAGTCACGCGCCGACGGGTCATACTGAAGCTTTCTTT. This encodes CASSHAPTGHTEAFF.

The chain carries TRBV6-2 or TRBV6-3 and TRBJ1-1, with D unresolved. CDR1 and CDR2 (germline): MNHEY, SVGEGT. The CDR3 is 12 amino acids. The V gene lost 0 bases and the J gene lost 9 bases, with 8 bases spanning the gap. The CDR3 here is CASSYSRNKAFF. The CDR3 DNA reads as TGTGCCAGCAGTTACTCCAGAAACAAAGCTTTCTTT.

The gene calls are TRBV4-1 and TRBJ2-1; D may be TRBD2 (7 bases). Germline CDR1 and CDR2: MGHRA and YSYEKL. Trimming pared 4 bases from V and 3 bases from J, leaving 19 bases between. The CDR3 runs 17 residues. The CDR3 bases are TGCGCCAGCAGCCCAGGGGCATCGGGGGGCGGCTACAATGAGCAGTTCTTC. Translation: CASSPGASGGGYNEQFF.

The chain combines TRBV6-2 or TRBV6-3 with TRBJ1-2, with a possible D match to TRBD1 (5 bases). V lost 5 bases, J lost 6 bases, and 16 bases lay in between. Germline lookup yields CDR1 MNHEY and CDR2 SVGEGT. The CDR3 sequence is 14 residues long. DNA of the CDR3: TGTGCCAGCAGTCCGCCCGGGGGGTTCCATGGCTACACCTTC. Translated, it gives CASSPPGGFHGYTF.